The text below deals with one T cell receptor (beta chain). This clonotype was seen a few times. The clone's antigen remains unknown. No much larger clone is present one base from it, and per-base qualities are unavailable. The reads were generated on an Illumina HiSeq 2500. Quantitative 5'-RACE with molecular barcodes was the method used to prepare the TCR beta libraries. The paper's data handling went like this. Disease-linked TCR variants were identified with a new computational method built on a probabilistic model of VDJ rearrangement. TCRdb reprocessed the public reads (quality trimming at Q25 with fastp, clone calling with MiXCR) and kept in-frame beta chains. Entries that share a CDR3 protein sequence are merged under the most common genes and DNA. What appears here as the V and J calls and clone size reflects TCRdb's work, not the paper's. This sample comprises about 840,000 distinct CDR3 sequences, over 9.5% of them detected only once. The ten largest account for about 0.49% of the sample.

The source of the sample is a study of CD8 T cells in ankylosing spondylitis (dated by TCRdb to between 2016 and 2019). Notes on the research overall: To find TCR variants linked to disease, the study profiled T cell receptor beta repertoires in ankylosing spondylitis patients and healthy donors. The full study cohort was made up of approximately 27 ankylosing spondylitis patients and about a hundred healthy donors. Peripheral blood samples were taken, and synovial fluid was additionally collected from ankylosing spondylitis patients. Study-wide conclusions, independent of this receptor: The disease-linked clones were reported as significantly enriched in matched synovial fluid samples from ankylosing spondylitis patients. Some motif variants were previously reported in synovial fluid and blood of reactive arthritis patients, suggesting common disease-initiation mechanisms. A TCR beta motif made up of several highly homologous amino acid variants appeared to be characteristic of blood from ankylosing spondylitis patients. A CD8+ phenotype was shown by the disease-linked clones, which were found at relatively low frequencies in peripheral blood.

The junction shows trimming of 6 bases on V and 4 bases on J, plus 15 bases between the germline ends. From its cysteine to its phenylalanine, the CDR3 spans 14 amino acids. Only the CDR3 region is kept as DNA, spanning 42 bases read in frame from base 1. Taken from the germline V gene (reference sequence), the CDR1 and CDR2 loops are SEHNR and FQNEAQ. The sequence is built from TRBV7-9 and TRBJ2-5; TRBD1 is a possible D gene, resting on 5 matching bases. The origin of this receptor is a male donor with ankylosing spondylitis. The sequenced sample consisted of blood, either unsorted or a sorted T cell fraction (not recorded which). In nucleotide form, the sequence is TGTGCCAGCAGGCACACAGGAGCAGGAGAGACCCAGTACTTC. Its amino acids are CASRHTGAGETQYF.